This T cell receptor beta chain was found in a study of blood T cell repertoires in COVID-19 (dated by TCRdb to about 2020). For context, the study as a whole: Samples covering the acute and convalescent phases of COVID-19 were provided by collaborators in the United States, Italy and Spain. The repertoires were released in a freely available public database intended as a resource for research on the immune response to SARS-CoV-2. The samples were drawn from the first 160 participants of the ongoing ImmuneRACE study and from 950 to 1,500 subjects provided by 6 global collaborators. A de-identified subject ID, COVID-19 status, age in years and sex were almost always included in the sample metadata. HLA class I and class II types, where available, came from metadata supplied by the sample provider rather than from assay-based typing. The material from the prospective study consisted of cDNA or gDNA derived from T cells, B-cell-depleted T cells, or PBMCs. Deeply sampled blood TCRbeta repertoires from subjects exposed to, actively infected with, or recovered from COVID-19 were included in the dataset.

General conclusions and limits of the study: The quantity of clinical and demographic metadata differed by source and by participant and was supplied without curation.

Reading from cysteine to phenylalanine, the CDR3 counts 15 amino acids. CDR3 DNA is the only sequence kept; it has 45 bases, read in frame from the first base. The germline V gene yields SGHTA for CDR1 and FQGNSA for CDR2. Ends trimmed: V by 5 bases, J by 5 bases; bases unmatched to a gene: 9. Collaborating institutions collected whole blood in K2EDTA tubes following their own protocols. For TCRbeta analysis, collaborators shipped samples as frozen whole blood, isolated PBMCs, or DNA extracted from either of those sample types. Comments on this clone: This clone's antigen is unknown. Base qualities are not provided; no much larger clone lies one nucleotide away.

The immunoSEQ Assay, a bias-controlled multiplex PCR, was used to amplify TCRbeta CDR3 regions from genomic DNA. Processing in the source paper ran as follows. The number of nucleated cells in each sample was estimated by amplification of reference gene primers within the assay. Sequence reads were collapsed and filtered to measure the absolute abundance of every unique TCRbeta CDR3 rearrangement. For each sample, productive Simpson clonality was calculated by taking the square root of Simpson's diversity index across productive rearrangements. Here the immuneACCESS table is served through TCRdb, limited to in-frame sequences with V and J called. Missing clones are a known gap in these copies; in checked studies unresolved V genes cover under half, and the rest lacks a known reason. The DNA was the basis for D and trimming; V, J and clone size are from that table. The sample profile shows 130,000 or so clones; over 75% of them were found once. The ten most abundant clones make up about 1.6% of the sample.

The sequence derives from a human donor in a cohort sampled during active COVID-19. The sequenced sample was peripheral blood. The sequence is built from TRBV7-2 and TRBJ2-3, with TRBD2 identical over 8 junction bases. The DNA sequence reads TGTGCCAGCAGCACGGGGACTAGTATCGGAGATACGCAGTATTTT. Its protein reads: CASSTGTSIGDTQYF.